The 5 T cell receptor beta chains reported below all come from one sample, sequenced in a study of T cells after yellow fever vaccination. MiXCR was run by TCRdb on the 5' RACE reads, yielding one entry per CDR3 protein. The table shows 40,000 to 50,000 distinct CDR3 sequences, with more than 6% occurring only once. The sequencing here drew on PBMCs, either bulk or a sorted T-cell subset (CD4+, CD8+, memory, or dextramer-sorted; not recorded which), taken 45 days after the yellow fever booster vaccination. The receptors were sampled from a man aged 25-45 years who received the YFV17D yellow fever vaccine.

This clonotype was seen ten or more times. The rearrangement uses TRBV7-3 and TRBJ2-3; D is possibly TRBD2 (6 bases). Germline CDR1 and CDR2: SGHTA and FQGTGA. V was clipped by 5 bases and J by 7 bases, with 16 bases between them. The CDR3 sequence is 14 residues long. The CDR3 sequence: CASSAGPDVNTQYF. The CDR3 DNA reads as TGTGCCAGCAGCGCGGGACCCGATGTTAATACGCAGTATTTT.

This clonotype was observed at least ten times. The rearrangement uses TRBV28 and TRBJ2-1; D might be TRBD1 (6 bases). Trimming took 5 bases from V and 5 from J, leaving 19 bases between them. The CDR3 contains 16 residues. Germline V gives CDR1 MDHEN, CDR2 SYDVKM. The CDR3 is CASSVGTLEPHNEQFF. The CDR3 DNA reads TGTGCCAGCAGTGTGGGGACATTAGAACCCCACAATGAGCAGTTCTTC.

The chain carries TRBV19 and TRBJ2-1; TRBD2 agrees at 10 bases. CDR3 size: 14 residues. Germline CDR1 is LNHDA and CDR2 is SQIVND (reference sequence). With 6 bases clipped from V and 6 bases from J, the junction kept 5 bases outside the gene matches. Written as DNA, the CDR3 is TGTGCCAGTAGAGGTCTAGCGGGAGCCAATGAGCAGTTCTTC. Translating gives CASRGLAGANEQFF.

This chain uses TRBV6-2 or TRBV6-3 with TRBJ1-4; D ambiguous. From germline, CDR1 is MNHEY and CDR2 SVGEGT. This CDR3 is 18 amino acids long. Between the trimmed V and J ends, which lost 5 bases and 6 bases, there was a span of 25 bases. CDR3 sequence: CASSTPWTGPDTYEKLFF. The CDR3, as DNA: TGTGCCAGCAGTACCCCGTGGACGGGTCCGGATACCTATGAAAAACTGTTTTTT.

This clonotype was counted many times. The rearrangement links TRBV20-1 to TRBJ2-1, with TRBD2 matching over 12 bases. J lost 0 bases, V lost 0 bases, and 6 bases had no gene match. CDR1 is DFQATT, CDR2 SNEGSKA, per germline (reference sequence). The CDR3 contains 18 residues. CDR3 coding DNA: TGCAGTGCTAGAGAAGGACAGGGACTAGCGGGCTCCTACAATGAGCAGTTCTTC. Translated, it gives CSAREGQGLAGSYNEQFF.